These T cell receptor beta chains were read from a single sample in a study of cytomegalovirus exposure and HLA in healthy donors. The protocol was immunoSEQ multiplex PCR, while the TCRdb copy is restricted to in-frame clones and leaves out a portion. Among roughly 120,000 clones listed, about three quarters were seen once. What was sequenced was PBMCs. The receptor source for this set is a man aged 40-49 years in good health and CMV-seropositive. CDR3s include the opening cysteine and the closing phenylalanine or tryptophan. Each record gives: clone size, V gene, J gene, D gene, CDR3 DNA, CDR3 protein. D genes are given only for firm matches. Where a row states a size, it is once, few, many or the class of an expanded clone; other rows omit it.

abundance: NA
v_gene: TRBV19
j_gene: TRBJ2-1
d_gene: TRBD2
CDR3nt: TGTGCCAGTAGATCGGTAGAGGGAGGGCCGAGGGAGCAGTTCTTC
CDR3aa: CASRSVEGGPREQFF

abundance: NA
v_gene: TRBV4-1
j_gene: TRBJ1-1
d_gene: TRBD1
CDR3nt: TGCGCCAGCAGCCAAGTGGGGACAGCTACGAACACTGAAGCTTTCTTT
CDR3aa: CASSQVGTATNTEAFF

abundance: NA
v_gene: TRBV28
j_gene: TRBJ2-7
d_gene: NA
CDR3nt: TGTGCCAGCAGTTCCCGAGGCGAGCAGTACTTC
CDR3aa: CASSSRGEQYF

abundance: NA
v_gene: TRBV11-3
j_gene: TRBJ1-1
d_gene: NA
CDR3nt: TGTGCCAGCAGCCCGGGGGGGGCAGGGGCATCGAACACTGAAGCTTTCTTT
CDR3aa: CASSPGGAGASNTEAFF

abundance: few
v_gene: TRBV29-1
j_gene: TRBJ2-1
d_gene: NA
CDR3nt: TGCAGCGTTGTTCCGTACAATGAGCAGTTCTTC
CDR3aa: CSVVPYNEQFF

abundance: NA
v_gene: TRBV28
j_gene: TRBJ1-1
d_gene: TRBD1
CDR3nt: TGTGCCAGCAGTCAAAAACAGGGGGCGCGCACTGAAGCTTTCTTT
CDR3aa: CASSQKQGARTEAFF

abundance: few
v_gene: TRBV27
j_gene: TRBJ2-7
d_gene: NA
CDR3nt: TGTGCCAGCAGTTTAGGTCCTTTCAGCGAGTCCTTTTACTACGAGCAGTACTTC
CDR3aa: CASSLGPFSESFYYEQYF

abundance: NA
v_gene: TRBV28
j_gene: TRBJ2-5
d_gene: TRBD1
CDR3nt: TGTGCCGGCAGGAGACAGGGTCTAGAGACCCAGTACTTC
CDR3aa: CAGRRQGLETQYF

abundance: NA
v_gene: TRBV18
j_gene: TRBJ1-4
d_gene: TRBD1
CDR3nt: TGTGCCAGCTCACCGCGTCCGCCCGGGACAGGGGATGAAAAACTGTTTTTT
CDR3aa: CASSPRPPGTGDEKLFF

abundance: NA
v_gene: TRBV10-1
j_gene: TRBJ2-1
d_gene: NA
CDR3nt: TGCGCCAGCAGTGAGTACGGTCAGCGGGCAATTTTTTACAATGAGCAGTTCTTC
CDR3aa: CASSEYGQRAIFYNEQFF

abundance: NA
v_gene: TRBV5-1
j_gene: TRBJ2-1
d_gene: TRBD1
CDR3nt: TGCGCCAGCAGCCCGGGACAGGGAGGGTACAATGAGCAGTTCTTC
CDR3aa: CASSPGQGGYNEQFF

abundance: few
v_gene: TRBV14
j_gene: TRBJ1-6
d_gene: NA
CDR3nt: TGTGCCAGCAGCCAAGAACCGTTTGAGGCGAACCTCCACTTT
CDR3aa: CASSQEPFEANLHF

abundance: NA
v_gene: TRBV9
j_gene: TRBJ1-1
d_gene: TRBD1
CDR3nt: TGTGCCAGCAGCGTAGGAGGGGGCGCTTATACTGAAGCTTTCTTT
CDR3aa: CASSVGGGAYTEAFF

abundance: once
v_gene: TRBV5-6
j_gene: TRBJ2-2
d_gene: TRBD1
CDR3nt: TGTGCCAGCAGCCCAAGGACAGGGGGCACCGGGGAGCTGTTTTTT
CDR3aa: CASSPRTGGTGELFF